A single sample gave rise to the 19 T cell receptor beta chains below, sequenced in a study of shared clonotypes between healthy human individuals. Here immunoSEQ multiplex PCR was the method, and the copy in TCRdb shows in-frame clones only, minus some. The data show about 680,000 clones, with about 90% seen just once and about a quarter held by the top ten. The naive CD8 subset, CD45RO-negative cells positively selected for CCR7, excluded terminally differentiated effector memory CD45RA+ cells. The sequenced sample was naive CD8+ T cells sorted from blood. The receptors come from a man aged 30 to 39 in good health.

The rearrangement joins TRBV28 to TRBJ2-1, with 8 bases aligning to TRBD2. Germline values: CDR1 MDHEN, CDR2 SYDVKM. Germline trimming cut 4 bases from V and 7 bases from J; bases unmatched to any gene: 15. The CDR3 consists of 17 residues. The CDR3 protein is CASSSLYGAGDRNEQFF. The CDR3 region has the DNA TGTGCCAGCAGTTCCCTTTACGGAGCGGGAGACAGGAATGAGCAGTTCTTC.

The chain recombines TRBV28 with TRBJ2-5; 8 positions match TRBD2. With V trimmed by 2 bases and J by 3 bases, 11 bases remained unmatched. Germline V gene sequence: CDR1 MDHEN, CDR2 SYDVKM. The CDR3 runs to 17 residues. The CDR3 protein is CASSLDPPTSGEETQYF. The CDR3 region has the DNA TGTGCCAGCAGTTTAGACCCACCCACTAGCGGAGAAGAGACCCAGTACTTC.

A single count supports this clone. The chain combines TRBV28 with TRBJ2-2; 9 bases fit TRBD1. V was pared by 3 bases and J by 7 bases, with 3 bases of the junction left unmatched. CDR1 and CDR2 from the germline V gene are MDHEN and SYDVKM. This CDR3 has 14 amino acids. This CDR3 reads CASSFRQGDGELFF. CDR3 nucleotides: TGTGCCAGCAGTTTCCGACAGGGGGACGGGGAGCTGTTTTTT.

This chain links TRBV7-3 with TRBJ2-3; D uncertain. V lost 2 bases, J lost 2 bases, and 11 bases lay in between. CDR1 is SGHTA and CDR2 is FQGTGA in the germline V gene. CDR3 size: 15 residues. In DNA form, the CDR3 reads TGTGCCAGCAGCTTATACGTTGCGGACACAGATACGCAGTATTTT. This translates into CASSLYVADTDTQYF.

The chain uses TRBV7-8 and TRBJ2-3, with 8 bases aligning to TRBD2. Germline V gene data show CDR1 as SGHVS and CDR2 as FQNEAQ. J gave up 3 bases and V 5 bases, and 10 bases lay outside the gene matches. The CDR3 loop spans 16 amino acids. CDR3 bases: TGTGCCAGCAGCCCTGGGATAACGGGAGGGACAGATACGCAGTATTTT. Protein product: CASSPGITGGTDTQYF.

This clone was recorded only once. The chain carries TRBV16 and TRBJ1-5; D is unresolved. Deletions cut 0 bases from V and 0 bases from J, with 3 bases between. CDR3 size: 14 residues. Per the germline V gene, CDR1 is KGHSY and CDR2 is FQNENV. The CDR3 loop is CASSQSGSNQPQHF. In nucleotides, the CDR3 is TGTGCCAGCAGCCAATCAGGTAGCAATCAGCCCCAGCATTTT.

This sequence joins TRBV10-3 and TRBJ2-1, with D perhaps matching TRBD1 (7 bases). V lost 10 bases and J lost 7, with 26 bases in between. The CDR3 loop spans 16 amino acids. From germline, CDR1 is ENHRY and CDR2 SYGVKD. The CDR3 coding sequence is TGTGCCACCGGGGGATTTGGTCAGGGGGATTCTAATGAGCAGTTCTTC. Amino acids: CATGGFGQGDSNEQFF.

This chain uses TRBV28 with TRBJ2-7; 8 nucleotides line up with TRBD2. The junction had 7 bases not matched to a gene; V was cut back by 3 bases and J by 3 bases. CDR3 length equals 15 residues. Germline V CDR1 and CDR2: MDHEN, SYDVKM. Here the CDR3 DNA reads TGTGCCAGCAGTTTCTTTAGCGGGGAGTTCTACGAGCAGTACTTC. Protein: CASSFFSGEFYEQYF.

J is TRBJ2-6 and V is TRBV27; the D gene is possibly TRBD2 (7 bases). Germline-derived CDR1 and CDR2 are MNHEY and SMNVEV (reference sequence). Trimming left V 6 bases short and J 0 bases short, with 12 bases between. The CDR3 runs to 16 residues. The CDR3: CASRPRGGSGANVLTF. The DNA of the CDR3 is TGTGCCAGCAGGCCGAGGGGGGGCTCTGGGGCCAACGTCCTGACTTTC.

V usage is TRBV9 and J usage is TRBJ1-1, with D possibly being TRBD1 (6 bases). The V end lost 4 bases, the J end lost 7 bases, and 14 bases lay between the germline ends. This CDR3 comprises 13 residues. Germline CDR1 SGDLS, CDR2 YYNGEE. The CDR3 protein is CASSRGGEGEAFF. In DNA form, the CDR3 reads TGTGCCAGCAGCAGGGGGGGTGAAGGTGAAGCTTTCTTT.

This chain's CDR3 is CASSLGASGSREQYF. The CDR3 DNA follows: TGTGCCAGCAGCCTAGGGGCTAGCGGGAGTCGCGAGCAGTACTTC. The J gene is TRBJ2-7, the V gene TRBV7-2, with 10 bases matching TRBD2. The CDR3 length is 15 residues. The junction had 10 bases not matched to a gene; V was cut back by 5 bases and J by 6 bases. Germline V lookup: CDR1 SGHTA, CDR2 FQGNSA.

The chain uses TRBV5-1 and TRBJ2-2; D not resolved. The CDR3 sequence is 15 residues long. Trimming shortened V by 6 bases and J by 0 bases, and 12 bases separated the two germline ends. Looked up from germline, CDR1 is SGHRS and CDR2 is YFSETQ. The CDR3 sequence: CASKSDDANTGELFF. CDR3 in DNA: TGCGCCAGCAAATCAGACGACGCGAACACCGGGGAGCTGTTTTTT.

CDR3: CASSFFLSNQPQHF. The CDR3 DNA reads as TGTGCCAGCAGCTTTTTCCTCAGCAATCAGCCCCAGCATTTT. V gene TRBV5-6 combines with J gene TRBJ1-5; D unclear. CDR3 length equals 14 residues. Germline V gene sequence: CDR1 SGHDT, CDR2 YYEEEE. V was trimmed by 2 bases and J by 1 base, leaving 7 bases between them.

This sequence joins TRBV14 and TRBJ2-1; maybe TRBD2 (6 bases). The ends were cut back, 3 bases at V and 1 base at J, with 10 bases in the middle. The CDR3 has 15 residues. From germline, CDR1 is SGHDN and CDR2 FVKESK. The CDR3 loop reads CASSHRDFSYNEQFF. CDR3 coding DNA: TGTGCCAGCAGCCACCGGGACTTTTCCTACAATGAGCAGTTCTTC.

The chain joins TRBV7-9 to TRBJ1-1; D not certain. The CDR3 covers 13 residues. From germline, CDR1 is SEHNR and CDR2 FQNEAQ (reference sequence). V was cut by 2 bases and J by 10 bases, with 14 bases left in between. CDR3 in DNA: TGTGCCAGCAGCTTACTGGGTGATGGTTTAGCTTTCTTT. This encodes CASSLLGDGLAFF.

The V and J genes are TRBV28 and TRBJ2-6; no reliable D call. This CDR3 is built from 13 residues. The V end lost 8 bases, the J end lost 2 bases, and 7 bases lay between the germline ends. CDR1 and CDR2 from the germline V gene are MDHEN and SYDVKM. Here the CDR3 DNA reads TGTGCCAGCGTGCCGGCTGGGGCCAACGTCCTGACTTTC. Its protein product is CASVPAGANVLTF.

This chain joins TRBV15 and TRBJ2-7; no reliable D call. V dropped 0 bases and J dropped 0 bases, with 9 bases sitting between them. Germline V gene data show CDR1 as LNHNV and CDR2 as YYDKDF (reference sequence). CDR3 length equals 15 residues. The DNA of the CDR3 is TGTGCCACCAGCAGAGAGGCAGGTGGCTCCTACGAGCAGTACTTC. It specifies CATSREAGGSYEQYF.

The chain carries TRBV5-1 and TRBJ2-7, with 7 nucleotides matching TRBD1. V shed 4 bases and J 6 bases; nucleotides not matched to a gene: 10. CDR1 SGHRS and CDR2 YFSETQ come from the germline V gene. This CDR3 is 14 amino acids long. CDR3 coding DNA: TGCGCCAGCAGCAGCACCGGGACAGTTTCCGAGCAGTACTTC. Its translation is CASSSTGTVSEQYF.

The rearrangement links TRBV7-6 to TRBJ2-7; 12 nucleotides agree with TRBD1. Trimming took 5 bases from V and 4 from J; bases not matched to a gene: 12. This CDR3 has 17 amino acids. Germline CDR1 reads SGHVS; CDR2 reads FNYEAQ. The CDR3 here is CASSTTAGTGGDYEQYF. In DNA form, the CDR3 reads TGTGCCAGCAGCACGACAGCCGGGACAGGGGGCGATTACGAGCAGTACTTC.